This is a list of T cell receptor beta chains from one sample in a study of radiation and T cells in renal cell carcinoma. Sequencing was performed with immunoSEQ multiplex PCR; in TCRdb, only in-frame clones are kept and a portion is missing. Of about 40,000 clones in the sample, about 82% were seen once. The sample consisted of blood, taken from a patient whose treatment included radiotherapy and nephrectomy. These receptors were collected from a woman in her seventies with renal cell carcinoma. Both conserved end residues are part of each CDR3. Fields, in order: clone size, CDR3 length, J gene, D gene, V gene, CDR3 protein, CDR3 DNA. D genes are given only for firm matches. The size of a clone is reported for some rows only, either as once, few or many, or as a class for expanded clones.

size: -
length: 17
J: TRBJ1-4
D: -
V: TRBV11-2
CDR3: CASSLAGNRATNEKLFF
DNA: TGTGCCAGCAGCTTAGCAGGGAACAGGGCAACTAATGAAAAACTGTTTTTT

size: -
length: 13
J: TRBJ2-7
D: TRBD1
V: TRBV11-3
CDR3: CASSRQGSREQYF
DNA: TGTGCCAGCAGCCGACAGGGGAGCCGTGAGCAGTACTTC

size: -
length: 11
J: TRBJ2-2
D: -
V: TRBV29-1
CDR3: CSVVLTSGLFF
DNA: TGCAGCGTTGTCCTGACAAGTGGGCTGTTTTTT

size: few
length: 12
J: TRBJ1-5
D: -
V: TRBV6-5
CDR3: CASSGPDQPQHF
DNA: TGTGCCAGCAGTGGGCCAGATCAGCCCCAGCATTTT

size: -
length: 15
J: TRBJ1-1
D: -
V: TRBV7-9
CDR3: CASSPQNGGLSEAFF
DNA: TGTGCCAGCAGCCCCCAGAACGGTGGGTTGTCTGAAGCTTTCTTT

size: -
length: 15
J: TRBJ2-4
D: -
V: TRBV5-1
CDR3: CASSLVYGAKNIQYF
DNA: TGCGCCAGCAGCTTGGTGTACGGAGCCAAAAACATTCAGTACTTC

size: -
length: 14
J: TRBJ1-3
D: -
V: TRBV5-4
CDR3: CASSLGGTGNTIYF
DNA: TGTGCCAGCAGCTTGGGAGGGACTGGAAACACCATATATTTT

size: -
length: 14
J: TRBJ2-5
D: TRBD1
V: TRBV29-1
CDR3: CSATQGQGSETQYF
DNA: TGCAGCGCAACCCAGGGACAGGGATCAGAGACCCAGTACTTC

size: -
length: 19
J: TRBJ2-2
D: TRBD2
V: TRBV2
CDR3: CASSDRLRGGSGGTGELFF
DNA: TGTGCCAGCAGTGACCGGCTCCGAGGTGGTAGCGGGGGAACCGGGGAGCTGTTTTTT

size: few
length: 12
J: TRBJ2-7
D: -
V: TRBV5-6
CDR3: CASRLGTYEQYF
DNA: TGTGCCAGCAGATTGGGGACCTACGAGCAGTACTTC

size: once
length: 14
J: TRBJ2-1
D: -
V: TRBV6-1
CDR3: CASSARGLYNEQFF
DNA: TGTGCCAGCAGTGCCCGGGGCCTTTACAATGAGCAGTTCTTC

size: once
length: 15
J: TRBJ2-3
D: TRBD2
V: TRBV14
CDR3: CASSQAGAGLHTQYF
DNA: TGTGCCAGCAGCCAAGCCGGCGCGGGACTACATACGCAGTATTTT

size: -
length: 14
J: TRBJ2-7
D: -
V: TRBV4-1
CDR3: CASSQDPAWSEQYF
DNA: TGCGCCAGCAGCCAAGATCCAGCGTGGTCCGAGCAGTACTTC

size: -
length: 14
J: TRBJ2-7
D: -
V: TRBV27
CDR3: CASSPGWEGYEQYF
DNA: TGTGCCAGCAGCCCTGGTTGGGAAGGATACGAGCAGTACTTC

size: -
length: 13
J: TRBJ1-4
D: -
V: TRBV4-2
CDR3: CASSQDAGEKLFF
DNA: TGTGCCAGCAGCCAAGACGCAGGGGAAAAACTGTTTTTT

size: few
length: 15
J: TRBJ1-5
D: TRBD1
V: TRBV6-5
CDR3: CASRRDRDRNQPQHF
DNA: TGTGCCAGCAGACGCGACCGGGACAGAAATCAGCCCCAGCATTTT

size: -
length: 17
J: TRBJ2-7
D: -
V: TRBV15
CDR3: CATSSAQGRGPSYEQYF
DNA: TGTGCCACCAGCAGCGCCCAGGGCAGGGGACCCTCCTACGAGCAGTACTTC

size: few
length: 12
J: TRBJ1-1
D: -
V: TRBV5-1
CDR3: CASSTGGTEAFF
DNA: TGCGCCAGCAGCACCGGTGGAACTGAAGCTTTCTTT

size: -
length: 19
J: TRBJ2-1
D: TRBD2
V: TRBV6-1
CDR3: CASSVGERGGRWSYNEQFF
DNA: TGTGCCAGCAGTGTTGGGGAGCGGGGGGGCCGCTGGTCCTACAATGAGCAGTTCTTC

size: -
length: 15
J: TRBJ1-5
D: TRBD1
V: TRBV27
CDR3: CASSSGTGVGQPQHF
DNA: TGTGCCAGCAGTTCCGGGACAGGGGTTGGGCAGCCCCAGCATTTT

size: -
length: 14
J: TRBJ1-1
D: -
V: TRBV19
CDR3: CASSIRAGRTEAFF
DNA: TGTGCCAGTAGTATAAGGGCAGGGCGCACTGAAGCTTTCTTT

size: -
length: 15
J: TRBJ1-1
D: TRBD1
V: TRBV10-3
CDR3: CAISPGDRENTEAFF
DNA: TGTGCCATCAGTCCCGGGGACAGGGAGAACACTGAAGCTTTCTTT

size: medium-sized
length: 13
J: TRBJ2-2
D: TRBD1
V: TRBV6-1
CDR3: CASSSRGPGELFF
DNA: TGTGCCAGCAGCTCCAGGGGGCCCGGGGAGCTGTTTTTT

size: -
length: 15
J: TRBJ2-3
D: -
V: TRBV7-3
CDR3: CASSLMGYGTDTQYF
DNA: TGTGCCAGCAGCTTAATGGGTTACGGCACAGATACGCAGTATTTT

size: -
length: 16
J: TRBJ2-2
D: -
V: TRBV15
CDR3: CATSRNRGLNTGELFF
DNA: TGTGCCACCAGCAGAAACCGGGGCTTGAACACCGGGGAGCTGTTTTTT